This record concerns one T cell receptor beta chain sequence. Per the germline V gene, CDR1 is SGHRS and CDR2 is YFSETQ. The CDR3 is made up of 15 amino acids. The ends lost 3 bases at V and 0 bases at J; junction bases unmatched: 6. Clones were sequenced by immunoSEQ multiplex PCR, and TCRdb holds only the in-frame ones, with some missing. The data hold roughly 110,000 clones, with 85% to 95% observed a single time. Pre-surgery treatment included at least one anti-epileptic drug. The data were taken from a study of brain T cells in children with intractable seizures. This chain connects TRBV5-1 to TRBJ2-7, with 7 positions matching TRBD2. This TCR was recovered from a boy younger than two with hemimegalencephaly and intractable seizures. This specimen was peripheral blood, taken at surgery. The CDR3 nucleotides are TGCGCCAGCAGCTACTTAGCGGGTGGCTCCTACGAGCAGTACTTC. It specifies CASSYLAGGSYEQYF.